The rows below give T cell receptor beta chains drawn from one sample of a study of cytomegalovirus exposure and HLA in healthy donors. Measured with immunoSEQ multiplex PCR; TCRdb has only the in-frame clones, and not every one. Here the sample spans 150,000 to 200,000 clones, roughly 80% being singletons. The source material was PBMCs. These receptors all come from a female donor in good health and CMV-seronegative. The CDR3 runs from the conserved cysteine through the conserved F or W. D genes are given only for firm matches. For some rows the clone size is stated as once, few or many, or as a class when expanded; others skip it.

clone size,J gene,D gene,V gene,CDR3 protein,CDR3 DNA
.,TRBJ2-7,TRBD2,TRBV27,CASSSLTGTSGGIYEQYF,TGTGCCAGCAGTTCCCTAACCGGGACTAGCGGGGGTATCTACGAGCAGTACTTC
.,TRBJ2-2,TRBD2,TRBV9,CASSARNSGSESGELFF,TGTGCCAGCAGCGCCCGGAACAGCGGGAGTGAGTCCGGGGAGCTGTTTTTT
.,TRBJ1-3,.,TRBV30,CAWSVGLPSGNTIYF,TGTGCCTGGAGTGTTGGCTTACCCTCTGGAAACACCATATATTTT
.,TRBJ1-1,TRBD1,TRBV18,CASSDRSTEAFF,TGTGCCAGCTCGGACAGGTCCACTGAAGCTTTCTTT
.,TRBJ2-1,.,TRBV6-1,CASSEDGTHYNEQFF,TGTGCCAGCAGTGAAGATGGGACTCACTACAATGAGCAGTTCTTC
.,TRBJ2-7,TRBD2,TRBV4-3,CASSQATSGGAYEQYF,TGCGCCAGCAGCCAAGCGACTAGCGGGGGGGCCTACGAGCAGTACTTC
once,TRBJ1-4,.,TRBV20-1,CSAYGEEKLFF,TGCAGTGCTTACGGGGAGGAAAAACTGTTTTTT
.,TRBJ2-7,.,TRBV2,CAKSQGPTDEQYF,TGTGCCAAATCACAGGGCCCCACCGACGAGCAGTACTTC
.,TRBJ2-7,TRBD2,TRBV7-6,CASSLAAGGWGEQYF,TGTGCCAGCAGTTTAGCGGCGGGAGGATGGGGCGAGCAGTACTTC
few,TRBJ1-2,TRBD1,TRBV2,CASSEDLGTALGDGYGYTF,TGTGCCAGCAGTGAAGACTTAGGGACAGCTCTTGGGGATGGCTACGGCTACACCTTC
.,TRBJ1-6,.,TRBV5-6,CASRRGQLLDSPLHF,TGTGCCAGCAGACGAGGACAGTTACTGGATTCACCCCTCCACTTT
.,TRBJ2-3,.,TRBV5-1,CASSGSGTSTDTQYF,TGCGCCAGCAGCGGGAGCGGAACTAGCACAGATACGCAGTATTTT